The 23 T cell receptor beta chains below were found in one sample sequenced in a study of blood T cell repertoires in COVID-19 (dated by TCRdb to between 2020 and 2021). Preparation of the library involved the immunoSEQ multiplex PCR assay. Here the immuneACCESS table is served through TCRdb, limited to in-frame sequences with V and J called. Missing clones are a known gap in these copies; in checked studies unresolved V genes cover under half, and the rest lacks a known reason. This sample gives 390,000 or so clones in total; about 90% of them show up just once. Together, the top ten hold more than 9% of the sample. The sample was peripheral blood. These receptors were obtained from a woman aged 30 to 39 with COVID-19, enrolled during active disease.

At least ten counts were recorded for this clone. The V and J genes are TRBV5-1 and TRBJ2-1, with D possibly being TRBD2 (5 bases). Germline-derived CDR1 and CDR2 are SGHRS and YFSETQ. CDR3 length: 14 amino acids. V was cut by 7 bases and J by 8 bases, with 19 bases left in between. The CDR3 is CASCRRTKGDEQFF. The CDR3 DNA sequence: TGCGCCAGCTGTCGGAGGACCAAGGGCGATGAGCAGTTCTTC.

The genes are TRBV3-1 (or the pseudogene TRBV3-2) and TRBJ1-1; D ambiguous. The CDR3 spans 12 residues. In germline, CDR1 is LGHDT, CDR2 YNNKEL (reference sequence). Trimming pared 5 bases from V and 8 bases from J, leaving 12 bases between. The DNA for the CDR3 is TGTGCCAGCAGCTCCGGTCCTCCCGAAGCTTTCTTT. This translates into CASSSGPPEAFF.

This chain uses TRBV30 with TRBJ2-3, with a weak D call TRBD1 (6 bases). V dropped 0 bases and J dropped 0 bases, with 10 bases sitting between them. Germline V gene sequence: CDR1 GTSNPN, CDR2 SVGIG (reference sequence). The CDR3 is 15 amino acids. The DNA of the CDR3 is TGTGCCTGGAGTGTAGGCAGGGGTAGCACAGATACGCAGTATTTT. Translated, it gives CAWSVGRGSTDTQYF.

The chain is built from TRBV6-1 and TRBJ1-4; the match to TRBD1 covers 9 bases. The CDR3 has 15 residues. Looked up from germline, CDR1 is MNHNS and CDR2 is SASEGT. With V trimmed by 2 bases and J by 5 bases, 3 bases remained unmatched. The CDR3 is CASSEMTGGNEKLFF. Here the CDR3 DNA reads TGTGCCAGCAGTGAAATGACAGGGGGGAATGAAAAACTGTTTTTT.

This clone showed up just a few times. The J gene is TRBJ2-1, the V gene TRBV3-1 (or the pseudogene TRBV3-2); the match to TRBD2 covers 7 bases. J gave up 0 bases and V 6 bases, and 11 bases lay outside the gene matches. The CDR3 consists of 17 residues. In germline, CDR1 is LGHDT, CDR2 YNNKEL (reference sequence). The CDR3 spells CASSLTGGPSSYNEQFF. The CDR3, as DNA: TGTGCCAGCAGTCTCACGGGAGGCCCCTCCTCCTACAATGAGCAGTTCTTC.

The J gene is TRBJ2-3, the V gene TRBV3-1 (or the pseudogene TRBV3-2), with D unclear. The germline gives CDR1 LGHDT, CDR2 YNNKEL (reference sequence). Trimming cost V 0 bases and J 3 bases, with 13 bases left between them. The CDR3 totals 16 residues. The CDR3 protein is CASSQDLGQRTDTQYF. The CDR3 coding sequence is TGTGCCAGCAGCCAAGATCTGGGCCAACGGACAGATACGCAGTATTTT.

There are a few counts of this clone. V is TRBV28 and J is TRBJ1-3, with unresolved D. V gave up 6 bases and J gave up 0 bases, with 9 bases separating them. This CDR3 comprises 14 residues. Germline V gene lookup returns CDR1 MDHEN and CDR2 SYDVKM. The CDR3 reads CASRLFNSGNTIYF. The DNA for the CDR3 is TGTGCCAGCAGATTGTTCAACTCTGGAAACACCATATATTTT.

CDR3 region: CASSPGGSYGYTF. The CDR3 coding sequence is TGTGCCAGTTCGCCGGGTGGGTCCTATGGCTACACCTTC. The chain uses TRBV19 and TRBJ1-2; D is unresolved. Germline V gene data show CDR1 as LNHDA and CDR2 as SQIVND (reference sequence). The CDR3 runs to 13 residues. Deletions cut 8 bases from V and 4 bases from J, with 14 bases between.

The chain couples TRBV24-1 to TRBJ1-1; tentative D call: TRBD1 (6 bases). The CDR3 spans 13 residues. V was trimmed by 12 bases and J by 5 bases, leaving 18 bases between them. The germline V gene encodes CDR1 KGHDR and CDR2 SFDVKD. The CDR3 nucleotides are TGTGCCGCACAAACAGGGTTTGGGACTGAAGCTTTCTTT. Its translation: CAAQTGFGTEAFF.

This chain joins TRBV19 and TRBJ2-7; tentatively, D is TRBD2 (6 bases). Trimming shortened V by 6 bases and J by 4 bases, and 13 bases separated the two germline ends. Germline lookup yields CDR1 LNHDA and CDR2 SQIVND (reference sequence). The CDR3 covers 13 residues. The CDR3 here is CASSLNGRYEQYF. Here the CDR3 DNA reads TGTGCCAGTAGCTTAAACGGGAGATACGAGCAGTACTTC.

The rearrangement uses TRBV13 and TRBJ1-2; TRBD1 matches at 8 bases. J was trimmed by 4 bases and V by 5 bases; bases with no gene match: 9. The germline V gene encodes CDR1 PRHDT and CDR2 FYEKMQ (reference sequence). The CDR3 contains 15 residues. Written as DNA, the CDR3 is TGTGCCAGCAGCAAAGAATCCGGACAGGGCTATGGCTACACCTTC. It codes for CASSKESGQGYGYTF.

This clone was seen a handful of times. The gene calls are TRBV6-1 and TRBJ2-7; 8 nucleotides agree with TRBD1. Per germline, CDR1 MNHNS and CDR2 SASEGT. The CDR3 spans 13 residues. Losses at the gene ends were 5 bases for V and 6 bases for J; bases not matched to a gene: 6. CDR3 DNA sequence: TGTGCCAGCAGTTCGGGGACAGGCTCCGAGCAGTACTTC. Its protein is CASSSGTGSEQYF.

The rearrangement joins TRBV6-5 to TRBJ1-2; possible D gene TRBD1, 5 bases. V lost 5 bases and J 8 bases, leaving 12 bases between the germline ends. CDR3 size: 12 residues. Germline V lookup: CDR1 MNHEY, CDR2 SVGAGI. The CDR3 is CASSRQFEGYTF. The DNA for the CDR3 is TGTGCCAGCAGTCGACAGTTTGAAGGCTACACCTTC.

The CDR3 sequence: CASRSPGLAAEQYF. Written as DNA, the CDR3 is TGTGCCAGCAGATCACCGGGACTAGCGGCCGAGCAGTACTTC. The V and J genes are TRBV25-1 and TRBJ2-7; TRBD2 matches 11 bases. The CDR3 has 14 residues. CDR1 and CDR2 from the germline V gene are MGHDK and SYGVNS. Unmatched junction bases numbered 7, after V lost 6 bases and J lost 6 bases.

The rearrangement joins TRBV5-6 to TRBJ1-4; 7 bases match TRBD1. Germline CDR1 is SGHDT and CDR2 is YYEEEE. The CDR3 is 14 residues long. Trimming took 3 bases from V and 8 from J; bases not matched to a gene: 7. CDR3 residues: CASSSTGAEEKLFF. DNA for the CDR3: TGTGCCAGCAGCTCCACAGGGGCTGAAGAAAAACTGTTTTTT. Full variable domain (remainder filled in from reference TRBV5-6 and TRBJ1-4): DAGVTQSPTHLIKTRGQQVTLRCSPKSGHDTVSWYQQALGQGPQFIFQYYEEEERQRGNFPDRFSGHQFPNYSSELNVNALLLGDSALYLCASSSTGAEEKLFFGSGTQLSVL.

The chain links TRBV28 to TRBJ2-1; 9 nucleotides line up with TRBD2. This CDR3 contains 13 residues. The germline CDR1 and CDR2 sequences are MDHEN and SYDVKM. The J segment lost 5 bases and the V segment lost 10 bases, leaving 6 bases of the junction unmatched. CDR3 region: CAIRGGRDNEQFF. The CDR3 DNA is TGTGCCATTCGGGGCGGGAGGGACAATGAGCAGTTCTTC.

CDR3 in amino acids: CASSMWTSGKYEQFF. In DNA, the CDR3 is TGTGCCAGTAGTATGTGGACTAGCGGGAAGTATGAGCAGTTCTTC. The chain is built from TRBV19 and TRBJ2-1, with 12 nucleotides matching TRBD2. V was pared by 3 bases and J by 8 bases, with 5 bases of the junction left unmatched. Germline loops: CDR1 LNHDA, CDR2 SQIVND (reference sequence). The CDR3 is 15 amino acids. The variable domain in full, with the rest retrieved from reference TRBV19 and TRBJ2-1, is DGGITQSPKYLFRKEGQNVTLSCEQNLNHDAMYWYRQDPGQGLRLIYYSQIVNDFQKGDIAEGYSVSREKKESFPLTVTSAQKNPTAFYLCASSMWTSGKYEQFFGPGTRLTVL.

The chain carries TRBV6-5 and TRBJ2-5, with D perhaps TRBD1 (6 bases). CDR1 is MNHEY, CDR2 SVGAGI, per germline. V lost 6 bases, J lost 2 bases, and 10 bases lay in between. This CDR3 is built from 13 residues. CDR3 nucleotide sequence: TGTGCCAGCAGCTACGGACAGCAAGAGACCCAGTACTTC. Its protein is CASSYGQQETQYF.

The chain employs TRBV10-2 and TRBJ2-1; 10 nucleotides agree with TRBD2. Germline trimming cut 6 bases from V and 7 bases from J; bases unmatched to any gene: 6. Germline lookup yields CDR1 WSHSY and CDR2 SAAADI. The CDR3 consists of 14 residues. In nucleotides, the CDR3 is TGCGCCAGCAGAGGAGCGGGAGGGCCGAATGAGCAGTTCTTC. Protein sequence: CASRGAGGPNEQFF.

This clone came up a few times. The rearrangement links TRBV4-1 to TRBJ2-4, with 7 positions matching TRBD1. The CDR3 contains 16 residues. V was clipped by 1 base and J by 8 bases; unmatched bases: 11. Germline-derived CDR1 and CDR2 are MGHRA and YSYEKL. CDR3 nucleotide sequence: TGCGCCAGCAGCCAAGGACAGGGACGGGGCGGTTACATTCAGTACTTC. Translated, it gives CASSQGQGRGGYIQYF.

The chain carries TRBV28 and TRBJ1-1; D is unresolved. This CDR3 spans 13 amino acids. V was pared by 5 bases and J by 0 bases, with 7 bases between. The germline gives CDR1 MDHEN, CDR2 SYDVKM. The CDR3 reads CASSATMNTEAFF. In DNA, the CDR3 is TGTGCCAGCAGTGCCACAATGAACACTGAAGCTTTCTTT.

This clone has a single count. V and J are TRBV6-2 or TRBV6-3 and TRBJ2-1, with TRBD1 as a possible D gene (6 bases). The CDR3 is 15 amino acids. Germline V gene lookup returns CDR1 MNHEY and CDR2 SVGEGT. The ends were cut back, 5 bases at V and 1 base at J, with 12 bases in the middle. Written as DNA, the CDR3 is TGTGCCAGCAGTACGCAGGGGCGATCCTACAATGAGCAGTTCTTC. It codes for CASSTQGRSYNEQFF.

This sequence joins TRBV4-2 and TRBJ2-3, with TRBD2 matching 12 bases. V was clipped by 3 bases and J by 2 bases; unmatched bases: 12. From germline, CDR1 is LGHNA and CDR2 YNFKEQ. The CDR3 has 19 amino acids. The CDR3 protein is CASSHILAGGNDYTDTQYF. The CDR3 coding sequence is TGTGCCAGCAGCCACATACTAGCGGGAGGCAACGACTACACAGATACGCAGTATTTT.